Listed here are 27 T cell receptor beta chains from one sample, sequenced in a study of beta chain features in type 1 diabetes. The sequenced template was cDNA made from the entire isolated RNA. Method: immunoSEQ multiplex PCR; TCRdb's copy keeps in-frame clones and lacks some. The data contain just under 150,000 clones, more than 9% of them singletons. The material sequenced was naive CD4+ T cells from blood. All receptors derive from a man between 18 and 35 years old in good health.

This chain links TRBV6-6 with TRBJ2-7; 8 bases fit TRBD1. The CDR3 has 15 amino acids. Germline values: CDR1 MNHNY, CDR2 SVGAGI (reference sequence). Trimming took 2 bases from V and 2 from J; bases not matched to a gene: 5. CDR3 amino acids: CASSYDATGAYEQYF. CDR3 in DNA: TGTGCCAGCAGTTACGACGCGACAGGGGCCTACGAGCAGTACTTC.

The rearrangement uses TRBV6-6 and TRBJ1-4, with D tentatively TRBD1 (6 bases). The CDR3 sequence is 16 residues long. The germline CDR1 and CDR2 sequences are MNHNY and SVGAGI (reference sequence). Trimming stripped 6 bases from V and 6 bases from J, with 20 bases between. The CDR3 sequence is CASSAQGRRKYEKLFF. The CDR3 nucleotides are TGTGCCAGCAGCGCACAGGGAAGGCGGAAGTATGAAAAACTGTTTTTT.

This clone was observed a handful of times. The V gene is TRBV27, the J gene TRBJ1-1, with a tentative D call TRBD1 (6 bases). This CDR3 region has 14 residues. CDR1 is MNHEY and CDR2 is SMNVEV in the germline V gene (reference sequence). Trimming cost V 3 bases and J 1 base, with 9 bases left between them. CDR3 region: CASSFTGTNTEAFF. DNA for the CDR3: TGTGCCAGCAGTTTCACAGGGACGAACACTGAAGCTTTCTTT.

The chain uses TRBV27 and TRBJ2-7; the D gene is possibly TRBD1 (5 bases). The CDR3 has 13 residues. V lost 10 bases and J 2 bases, leaving 15 bases between the germline ends. Germline V gene lookup returns CDR1 MNHEY and CDR2 SMNVEV (reference sequence). CDR3 region: CATMTEGPYEQYF. The CDR3 bases are TGTGCCACCATGACAGAAGGGCCCTACGAGCAGTACTTC.

This clone was found a few times. The same CDR3 is also encoded by other DNA sequences in this sample. The chain uses TRBV10-3 and TRBJ2-7, with 9 bases aligning to TRBD1. J lost 2 bases, V lost 3 bases, and 2 bases had no gene match. This CDR3 comprises 14 residues. The germline V gene encodes CDR1 ENHRY and CDR2 SYGVKD. CDR3 sequence: CAISDGTGPYEQYF. Written as DNA, the CDR3 is TGTGCCATCAGTGACGGGACAGGGCCCTACGAGCAGTACTTC.

There are a few counts of this clone. The chain recombines TRBV30 with TRBJ1-5; no firm D call. Germline V lookup: CDR1 GTSNPN, CDR2 SVGIG (reference sequence). The CDR3 runs to 13 residues. V was pared by 1 base and J by 3 bases, with 7 bases between. CDR3 nucleotides: TGTGCCTGGAGTGGCCAGTACAATCAGCCCCAGCATTTT. The encoded protein is CAWSGQYNQPQHF.

This clone was counted a few times. The chain couples TRBV18 to TRBJ2-1, with 8 bases identical to TRBD1. The CDR3 consists of 14 residues. The germline gives CDR1 KGHSH, CDR2 LQKENI. The V and J ends lost 5 bases and 5 bases, in that order; junction bases with no gene match: 5. CDR3 amino acids: CASSTWTGNNEQFF. In DNA form, the CDR3 reads TGTGCCAGCTCAACATGGACAGGGAACAATGAGCAGTTCTTC.

There are a few counts of this clone. The sample carries other DNA sequences with the same CDR3. V gene TRBV30 combines with J gene TRBJ2-3; D is perhaps TRBD1 (6 bases). This CDR3 is 13 amino acids long. V lost 0 bases and J 3 bases, leaving 7 bases between the germline ends. The germline V gene has CDR1 GTSNPN and CDR2 SVGIG (reference sequence). The CDR3 DNA follows: TGTGCCTGGAGTGTACAGGGAACAGATACGCAGTATTTT. It translates to CAWSVQGTDTQYF.

This clone was counted ten times or more. DNA for the CDR3: TGCGCCAGCAGCCAAGAGTCTCCAGCTAACTATGGCTACACCTTC. It translates to CASSQESPANYGYTF. V is TRBV4-3 and J is TRBJ1-2; D gene unclear. Germline V CDR1 and CDR2: LGHNA, YSLEER. The CDR3 consists of 15 residues. The V end lost 0 bases, the J end lost 0 bases, and 8 bases lay between the germline ends.

This chain links TRBV7-3 with TRBJ2-2; D is unclear. Deletions cut 1 base from V and 2 bases from J, with 5 bases between. This CDR3 is built from 14 residues. Germline V gene sequence: CDR1 SGHTA, CDR2 FQGTGA. The CDR3 region is CASSLSVNTGELFF. The DNA for the CDR3 is TGTGCCAGCAGCTTAAGCGTTAACACCGGGGAGCTGTTTTTT. Together with reference TRBV7-3 and TRBJ2-2, the CDR3 gives the full variable domain: GAGVSQTPSNKVTEKGKYVELRCDPISGHTALYWYRQSLGQGPEFLIYFQGTGAADDSGLPNDRFFAVRPEGSVSTLKIQRTERGDSAVYLCASSLSVNTGELFFGEGSRLTVL.

J is TRBJ2-7 and V is TRBV2, with 8 bases aligning to TRBD1. Trimming removed 7 bases from V and 1 base from J; junction bases left unmatched: 3. The CDR3 contains 13 residues. Germline V gene sequence: CDR1 SNHLY, CDR2 FYNNEI. The CDR3 loop reads CASIRDRSYEQYF. CDR3 DNA: TGTGCCAGCATCCGGGACAGGTCCTACGAGCAGTACTTC.

V is TRBV28 and J is TRBJ1-5; possible D gene TRBD1, 6 bases. Trimming took 3 bases from V and 6 from J, leaving 15 bases between them. Per germline, CDR1 MDHEN and CDR2 SYDVKM. The CDR3 is 15 residues long. The CDR3 DNA follows: TGTGCCAGCAGTTTGGTTAGGGGGATTGTTCAGCCCCAGCATTTT. Amino acids: CASSLVRGIVQPQHF.

In this sample, this clone turned up a few times. The rearrangement joins TRBV5-4 to TRBJ2-5; D might be TRBD2 (6 bases). CDR1 and CDR2 from the germline V gene are SGHNT and YYREEE (reference sequence). Trimming cost V 4 bases and J 4 bases, with 20 bases left between them. The CDR3 consists of 16 residues. CDR3 residues: CASSRTTSGGIETQYF. CDR3 in DNA: TGTGCCAGCAGCCGAACGACTAGTGGGGGAATAGAGACCCAGTACTTC.

The rearrangement joins TRBV20-1 to TRBJ2-4; no reliable D call. Per germline, CDR1 DFQATT and CDR2 SNEGSKA (reference sequence). Between the trimmed V and J ends, which lost 7 bases and 2 bases, there was a span of 6 bases. The CDR3 runs 11 residues. Here the CDR3 reads CSGATKNIQYF. In DNA form, the CDR3 reads TGCAGTGGAGCGACCAAAAACATTCAGTACTTC.

V gene TRBV7-2 combines with J gene TRBJ2-2; tentative D call: TRBD1 (5 bases). Germline CDR1 and CDR2: SGHTA and FQGNSA. The CDR3 totals 15 residues. V gave up 1 base and J gave up 3 bases, with 9 bases separating them. As DNA, the CDR3 is TGTGCCAGCAGCTTAGACCGCAGGGACACCGGGGAGCTGTTTTTT. Protein sequence: CASSLDRRDTGELFF.

This clone was observed a handful of times. The CDR3 loop reads CASSVDSSELAGPGELFF. The CDR3 nucleotides are TGTGCCAGCAGCGTAGACTCCTCGGAACTAGCGGGTCCCGGGGAGCTGTTTTTT. V and J are TRBV9 and TRBJ2-2; the match to TRBD2 covers 9 bases. Germline CDR1 SGDLS, CDR2 YYNGEE. This CDR3 has 18 residues. V trimming: 0 bases; J trimming: 6 bases; junction bases outside the gene matches: 12.

The genes are TRBV6-5 and TRBJ2-3; 9 bases align to TRBD2. The CDR3 length is 15 residues. With 0 bases clipped from V and 6 bases from J, the junction kept 4 bases outside the gene matches. CDR1 is MNHEY and CDR2 is SVGAGI in the germline V gene. CDR3 DNA: TGTGCCAGCAGTTACTCGGCGGGGGGGCATGATACGCAGTATTTT. The encoded protein is CASSYSAGGHDTQYF.

This clone was counted only a few times. This chain links TRBV7-2 with TRBJ1-2; 10 bases align to TRBD1. The V gene end was trimmed by 8 bases and the J gene end by 8 bases; junction bases not matched to a gene: 11. CDR1 and CDR2 from the germline V gene are SGHTA and FQGNSA. CDR3 size: 14 residues. The CDR3 is CASLRQGAVEGYTF. The DNA for the CDR3 is TGTGCCAGCCTCCGACAGGGGGCGGTGGAGGGCTACACCTTC.

In its sample, this clone was seen a few times. The rearrangement links TRBV6-5 to TRBJ2-5; 8 positions agree with TRBD2. The J segment lost 5 bases and the V segment lost 4 bases, leaving 9 bases of the junction unmatched. The CDR3 is 15 residues long. CDR1 is MNHEY, CDR2 SVGAGI, per germline. The CDR3 DNA is TGTGCCAGCAGTTTTACCGGGGGGGCCGGGGAGACCCAGTACTTC. It encodes CASSFTGGAGETQYF.

This clone was recorded at least ten times. The genes are TRBV7-2 and TRBJ2-3, with D tentatively TRBD2 (5 bases). Germline loops: CDR1 SGHTA, CDR2 FQGNSA. This CDR3 has 14 residues. Trimming removed 5 bases from V and 8 bases from J, with 17 bases in between. DNA of the CDR3: TGTGCCAGCAGCCAAAGCGAAAGCGGACGTACGCAGTATTTT. This sequence encodes CASSQSESGRTQYF.

This chain connects TRBV5-4 to TRBJ2-7, with D maybe TRBD2 (5 bases). V was shortened by 2 bases and J by 0 bases, with 9 bases between the two germline ends. There are 14 residues in the CDR3. The germline V gene encodes CDR1 SGHNT and CDR2 YYREEE (reference sequence). This CDR3 reads CASSLLGDSYEQYF. CDR3 sequence (DNA): TGTGCCAGCAGCTTACTAGGCGACTCCTACGAGCAGTACTTC.

This clone was observed at least ten times. The chain is built from TRBV30 and TRBJ2-5; D is unresolved. There are 12 residues in the CDR3. Between the trimmed V and J ends, which lost 0 bases and 2 bases, there was a span of 4 bases. Looked up from germline, CDR1 is GTSNPN and CDR2 is SVGIG (reference sequence). The CDR3 sequence: CAWSVRQETQYF. The CDR3 DNA is TGTGCCTGGAGTGTCCGGCAAGAGACCCAGTACTTC.

This clone was counted only a few times. V gene TRBV5-5 combines with J gene TRBJ2-5; the D gene is possibly TRBD1 (6 bases). This CDR3 has 13 residues. Germline assignment: CDR1 SGHKS and CDR2 YYEKEE (reference sequence). V lost 6 bases and J 2 bases, leaving 11 bases between the germline ends. The CDR3 sequence: CASTTDSQETQYF. Written as DNA, the CDR3 is TGTGCCAGCACAACGGACAGTCAAGAGACCCAGTACTTC.

In this sample, this clone turned up a few times. V gene TRBV19 combines with J gene TRBJ2-5, with a possible D match to TRBD1 (6 bases). There are 14 residues in the CDR3. Germline V gene data show CDR1 as LNHDA and CDR2 as SQIVND (reference sequence). With 6 bases removed from V and 1 base from J, the gap between germline ends came to 12 bases. The CDR3 protein is CASSPRTVQETQYF. CDR3 nucleotide sequence: TGTGCCAGTAGCCCCCGGACAGTCCAAGAGACCCAGTACTTC.

This clone was picked up a small number of times. The chain recombines TRBV9 with TRBJ1-5, with D perhaps TRBD1 (5 bases). The V gene lost 0 bases and the J gene lost 6 bases, with 7 bases spanning the gap. CDR1 is SGDLS, CDR2 YYNGEE, per germline. This CDR3 region has 13 residues. The CDR3 DNA sequence: TGTGCCAGCAGCGTAGGCGGGACTCAGCCCCAGCATTTT. The encoded protein is CASSVGGTQPQHF.

The chain links TRBV4-3 to TRBJ1-2; the D gene is possibly TRBD1 (6 bases). The V and J ends lost 1 base and 4 bases respectively, with 13 bases between them. The CDR3 length is 15 residues. Germline V gene lookup returns CDR1 LGHNA and CDR2 YSLEER. The CDR3 loop reads CASSQVLDSFYGYTF. The CDR3 DNA sequence: TGCGCCAGCAGCCAAGTCCTGGACAGTTTCTATGGCTACACCTTC.

This clone was seen only a few times. The CDR3 region is CTTGGADTQYF. The DNA for the CDR3 is TGCACGACAGGGGGCGCAGATACGCAGTATTTT. The chain carries TRBV20-1 and TRBJ2-3; 10 nucleotides agree with TRBD1. The CDR3 sequence is 11 residues long. CDR1 is DFQATT, CDR2 SNEGSKA, per germline (reference sequence).